One T cell receptor (beta chain) is described in this entry. These data originate in a study of blood T cell repertoires in COVID-19. Study overall: Specimens from acute and convalescent COVID-19 originated in the United States, Italy and Spain. From T cells, B-cell-depleted T cells, or PBMCs came the material, which was cDNA or gDNA.

Source study methods: Estimation of nucleated cell counts was performed using reference gene primer amplification. Sequenced by immunoSEQ multiplex PCR; TCRdb stores in-frame clones only, minus some. Clone size and the V and J calls come from that table; the DNA yielded D and trimming. The table lists 370,000 or so clones, around 87% of them singletons. CDR1 is MGHRA and CDR2 is YSYEKL in the germline V gene. The CDR3 is 15 amino acids. Trimming stripped 5 bases from V and 5 bases from J, with 15 bases between. The J gene is TRBJ2-2, the V gene TRBV4-1; perhaps TRBD1 as D (5 bases). This clonotype was obtained from a man younger than 40 who had recovered from COVID-19. The sequencing input was PBMCs or T cells enriched from blood (not recorded which). The CDR3 nucleotides are TGCGCCAGCAGCTTTGGACAACCTATTACCGGGGAGCTGTTTTTT. As protein: CASSFGQPITGELFF.